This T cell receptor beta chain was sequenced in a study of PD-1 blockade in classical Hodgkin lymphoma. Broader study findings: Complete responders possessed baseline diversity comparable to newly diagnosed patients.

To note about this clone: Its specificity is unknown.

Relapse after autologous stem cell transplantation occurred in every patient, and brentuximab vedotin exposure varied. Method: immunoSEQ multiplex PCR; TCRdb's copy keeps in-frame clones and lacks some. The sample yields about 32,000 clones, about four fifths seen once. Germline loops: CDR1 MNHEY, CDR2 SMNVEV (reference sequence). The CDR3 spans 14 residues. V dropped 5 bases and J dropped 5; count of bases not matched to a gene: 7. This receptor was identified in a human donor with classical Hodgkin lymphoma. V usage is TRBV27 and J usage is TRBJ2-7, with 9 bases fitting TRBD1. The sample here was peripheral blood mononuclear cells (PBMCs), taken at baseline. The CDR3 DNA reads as TGTGCCAGCAGTCAACAGGGGGCAAGGAACGAGCAGTACTTC. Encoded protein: CASSQQGARNEQYF.